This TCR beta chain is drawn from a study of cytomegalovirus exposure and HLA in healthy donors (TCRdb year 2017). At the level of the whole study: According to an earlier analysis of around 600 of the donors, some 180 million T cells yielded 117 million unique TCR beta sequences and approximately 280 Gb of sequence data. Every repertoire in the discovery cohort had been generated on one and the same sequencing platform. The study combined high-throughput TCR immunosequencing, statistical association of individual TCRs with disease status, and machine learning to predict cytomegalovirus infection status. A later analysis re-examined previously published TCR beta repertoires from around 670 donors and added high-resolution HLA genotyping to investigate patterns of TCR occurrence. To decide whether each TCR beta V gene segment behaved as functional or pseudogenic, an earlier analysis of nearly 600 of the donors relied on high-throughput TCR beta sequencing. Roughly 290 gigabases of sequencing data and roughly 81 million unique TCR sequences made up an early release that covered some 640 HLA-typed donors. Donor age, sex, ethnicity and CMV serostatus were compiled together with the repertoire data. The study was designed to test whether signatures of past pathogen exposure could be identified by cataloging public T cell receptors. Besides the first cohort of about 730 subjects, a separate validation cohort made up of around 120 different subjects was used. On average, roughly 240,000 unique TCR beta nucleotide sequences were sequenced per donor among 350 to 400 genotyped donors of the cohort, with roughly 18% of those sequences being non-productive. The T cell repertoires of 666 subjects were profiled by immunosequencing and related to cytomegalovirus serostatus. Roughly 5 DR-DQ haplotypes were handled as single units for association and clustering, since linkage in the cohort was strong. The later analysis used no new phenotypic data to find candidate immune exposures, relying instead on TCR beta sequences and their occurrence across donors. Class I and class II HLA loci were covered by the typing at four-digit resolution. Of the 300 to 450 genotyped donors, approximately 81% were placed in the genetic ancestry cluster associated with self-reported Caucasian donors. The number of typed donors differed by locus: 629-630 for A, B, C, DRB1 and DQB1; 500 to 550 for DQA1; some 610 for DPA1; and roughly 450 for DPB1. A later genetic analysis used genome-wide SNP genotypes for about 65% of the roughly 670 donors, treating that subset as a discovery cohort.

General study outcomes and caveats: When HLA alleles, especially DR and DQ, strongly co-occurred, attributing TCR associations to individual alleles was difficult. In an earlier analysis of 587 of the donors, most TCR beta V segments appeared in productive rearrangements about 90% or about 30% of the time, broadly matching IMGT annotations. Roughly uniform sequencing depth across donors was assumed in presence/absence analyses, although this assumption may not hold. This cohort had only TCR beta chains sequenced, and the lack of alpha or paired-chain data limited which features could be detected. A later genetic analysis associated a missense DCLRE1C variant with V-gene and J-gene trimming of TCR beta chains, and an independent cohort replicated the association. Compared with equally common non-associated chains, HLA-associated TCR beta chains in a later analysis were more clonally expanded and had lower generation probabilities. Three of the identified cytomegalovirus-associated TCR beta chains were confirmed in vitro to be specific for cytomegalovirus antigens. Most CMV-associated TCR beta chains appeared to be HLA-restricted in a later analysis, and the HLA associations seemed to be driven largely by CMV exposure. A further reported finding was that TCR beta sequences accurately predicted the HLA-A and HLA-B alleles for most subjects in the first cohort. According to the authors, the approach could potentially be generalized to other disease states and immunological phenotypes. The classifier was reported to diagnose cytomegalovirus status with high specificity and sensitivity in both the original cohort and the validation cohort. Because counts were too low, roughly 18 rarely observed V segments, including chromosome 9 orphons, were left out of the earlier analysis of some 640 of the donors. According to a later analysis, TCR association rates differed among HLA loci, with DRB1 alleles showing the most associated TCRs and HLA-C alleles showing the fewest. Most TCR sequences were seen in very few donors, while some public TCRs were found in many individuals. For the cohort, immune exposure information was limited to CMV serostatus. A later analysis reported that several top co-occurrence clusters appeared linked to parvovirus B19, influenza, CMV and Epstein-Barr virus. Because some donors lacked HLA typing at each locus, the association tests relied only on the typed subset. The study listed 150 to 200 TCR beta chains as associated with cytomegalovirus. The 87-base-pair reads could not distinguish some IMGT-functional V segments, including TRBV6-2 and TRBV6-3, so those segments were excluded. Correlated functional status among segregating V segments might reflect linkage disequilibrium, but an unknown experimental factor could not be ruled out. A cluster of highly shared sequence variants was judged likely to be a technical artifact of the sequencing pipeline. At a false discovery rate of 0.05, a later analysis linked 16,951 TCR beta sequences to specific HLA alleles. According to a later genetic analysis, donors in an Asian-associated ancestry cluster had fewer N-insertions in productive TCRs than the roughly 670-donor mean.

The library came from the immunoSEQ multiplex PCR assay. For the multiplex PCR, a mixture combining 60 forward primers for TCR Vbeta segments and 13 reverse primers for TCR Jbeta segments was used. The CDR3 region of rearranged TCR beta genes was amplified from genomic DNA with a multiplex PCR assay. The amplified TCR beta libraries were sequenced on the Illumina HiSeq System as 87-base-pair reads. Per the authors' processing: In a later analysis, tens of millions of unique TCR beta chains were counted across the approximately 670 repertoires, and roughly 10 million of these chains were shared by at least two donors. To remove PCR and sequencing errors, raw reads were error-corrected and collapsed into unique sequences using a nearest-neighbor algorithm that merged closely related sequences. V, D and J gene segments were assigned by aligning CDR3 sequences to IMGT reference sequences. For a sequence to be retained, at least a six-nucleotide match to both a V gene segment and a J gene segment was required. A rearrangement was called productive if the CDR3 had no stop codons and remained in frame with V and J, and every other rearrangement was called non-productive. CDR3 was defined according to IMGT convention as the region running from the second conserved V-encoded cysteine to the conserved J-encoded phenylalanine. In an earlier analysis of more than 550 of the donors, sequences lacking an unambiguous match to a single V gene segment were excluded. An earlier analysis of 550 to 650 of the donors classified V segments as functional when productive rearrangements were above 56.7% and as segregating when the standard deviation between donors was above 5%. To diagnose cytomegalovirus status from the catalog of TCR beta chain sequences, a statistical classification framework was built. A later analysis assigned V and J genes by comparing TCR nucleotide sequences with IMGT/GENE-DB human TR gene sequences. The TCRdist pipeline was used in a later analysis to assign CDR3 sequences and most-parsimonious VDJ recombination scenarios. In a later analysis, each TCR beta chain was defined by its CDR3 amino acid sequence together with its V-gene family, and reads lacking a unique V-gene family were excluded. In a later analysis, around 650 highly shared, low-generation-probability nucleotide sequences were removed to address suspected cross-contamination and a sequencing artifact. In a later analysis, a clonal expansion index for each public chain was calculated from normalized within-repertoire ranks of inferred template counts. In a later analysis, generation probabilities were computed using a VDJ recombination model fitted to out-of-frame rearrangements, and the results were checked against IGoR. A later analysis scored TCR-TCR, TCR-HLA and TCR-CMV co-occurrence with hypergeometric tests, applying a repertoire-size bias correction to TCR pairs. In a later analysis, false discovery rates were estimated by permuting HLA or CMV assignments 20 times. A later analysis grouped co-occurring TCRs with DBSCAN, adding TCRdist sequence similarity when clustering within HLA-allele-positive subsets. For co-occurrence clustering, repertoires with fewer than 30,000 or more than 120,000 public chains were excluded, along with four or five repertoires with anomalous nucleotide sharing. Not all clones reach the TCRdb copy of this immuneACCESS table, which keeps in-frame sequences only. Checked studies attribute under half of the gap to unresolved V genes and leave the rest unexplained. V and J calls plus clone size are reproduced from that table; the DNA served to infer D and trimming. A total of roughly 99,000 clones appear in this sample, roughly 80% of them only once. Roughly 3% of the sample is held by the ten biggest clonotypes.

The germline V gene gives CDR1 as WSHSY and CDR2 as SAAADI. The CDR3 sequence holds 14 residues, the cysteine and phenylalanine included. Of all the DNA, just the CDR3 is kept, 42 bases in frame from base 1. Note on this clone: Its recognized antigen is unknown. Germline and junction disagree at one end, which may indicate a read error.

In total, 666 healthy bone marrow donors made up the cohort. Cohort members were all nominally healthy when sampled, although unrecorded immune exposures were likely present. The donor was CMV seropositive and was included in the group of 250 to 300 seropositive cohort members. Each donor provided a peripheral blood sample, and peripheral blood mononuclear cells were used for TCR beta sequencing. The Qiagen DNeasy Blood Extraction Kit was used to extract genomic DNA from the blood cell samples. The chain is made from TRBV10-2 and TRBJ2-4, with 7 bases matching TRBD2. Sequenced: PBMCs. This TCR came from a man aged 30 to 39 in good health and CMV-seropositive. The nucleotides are TGCGCCAGCAGTGCCAGACTAGCCAAAAACAGTCAGTACTTC. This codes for CASSARLAKNSQYF.